Described below is a single T cell receptor beta chain sequence and its context. The CDR3 consists of 15 residues. The germline V gene encodes CDR1 MGHRA and CDR2 YSYEKL. J was trimmed by 8 bases and V by 4 bases; bases with no gene match: 8. In the original processing: How many nucleated cells were present was estimated from reference gene primer amplification. Libraries were prepared by immunoSEQ multiplex PCR; TCRdb keeps only in-frame clonotypes and omits some of them. D and trimming were read from the DNA, whereas the V and J calls and clone size are those reported in that table. The sample contains about 74,000 clones, 80% to 85% of which appear only once. This sample was taken from a study of blood T cell repertoires in COVID-19. Across the study: The origin of the acute and convalescent COVID-19 samples was the United States, Italy and Spain. T cells, B-cell-depleted T cells, or PBMCs supplied cDNA or gDNA.

The sequenced material came from peripheral blood. The sequence was collected from a man aged 45-60 years with active COVID-19. The V and J genes are TRBV4-1 and TRBJ1-6; 7 bases line up with TRBD1. This CDR3 reads CASSLIQGRHSPLHF. Written as DNA, the CDR3 is TGCGCCAGCAGCCTCATACAGGGGCGGCATTCACCCCTCCACTTT.